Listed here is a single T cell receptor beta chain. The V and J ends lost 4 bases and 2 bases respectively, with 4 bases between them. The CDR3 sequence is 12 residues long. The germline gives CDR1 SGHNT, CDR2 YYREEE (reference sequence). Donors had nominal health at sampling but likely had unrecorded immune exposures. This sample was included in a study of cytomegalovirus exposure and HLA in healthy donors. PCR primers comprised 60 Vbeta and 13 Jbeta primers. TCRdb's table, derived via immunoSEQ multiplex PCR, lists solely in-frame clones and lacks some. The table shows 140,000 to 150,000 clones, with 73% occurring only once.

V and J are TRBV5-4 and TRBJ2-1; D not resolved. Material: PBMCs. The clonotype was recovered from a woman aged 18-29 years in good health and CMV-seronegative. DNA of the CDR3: TGTGCCAGCAGCCTTCCCTACAATGAGCAGTTCTTC. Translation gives CASSLPYNEQFF.